The 27 T cell receptor beta chains below come from one sample, sequenced in a study of blood T cell repertoires in COVID-19. Libraries were prepared by immunoSEQ multiplex PCR; TCRdb keeps only in-frame clonotypes and omits some of them. The data contain approximately 150,000 clones, roughly 80% of them singletons. The sequenced material came from peripheral blood. Receptors originate from a man aged 50-59 years with active or convalescent COVID-19.

CDR3 in DNA: TGTGCCAGCAGCTTGATCGGCACCGGGGAGCTGTTTTTT. Translating gives CASSLIGTGELFF. The chain links TRBV5-4 to TRBJ2-2, with D unresolved. Germline V lookup: CDR1 SGHNT, CDR2 YYREEE (reference sequence). V lost 1 base to trimming and J lost 4 bases, with 5 bases between them. The CDR3 sequence is 13 residues long.

The chain joins TRBV24-1 to TRBJ1-6; 7 bases are shared with TRBD1. V was clipped by 9 bases and J by 4 bases; unmatched bases: 11. Germline lookup yields CDR1 KGHDR and CDR2 SFDVKD. This CDR3 is 16 amino acids long. DNA for the CDR3: TGTGCCACCGATAGGGACAGCTTTCTTTATAATTCACCCCTCCACTTT. Translated: CATDRDSFLYNSPLHF.

The chain joins TRBV5-1 to TRBJ2-7, with D possibly TRBD1 on 5 matching bases. Looked up from germline, CDR1 is SGHRS and CDR2 is YFSETQ. Between the trimmed V and J ends, which lost 0 bases and 0 bases, there was a span of 13 bases. The CDR3 totals 16 residues. This chain's CDR3 is CASSLAGQGRSYEQYF. In DNA, the CDR3 is TGCGCCAGCAGCTTGGCCGGGCAGGGCCGCTCCTACGAGCAGTACTTC. Complete variable domain (other parts from reference TRBV5-1 and TRBJ2-7): KAGVTQTPRYLIKTRGQQVTLSCSPISGHRSVSWYQQTPGQGLQFLFEYFSETQRNKGNFPGRFSGRQFSNSRSEMNVSTLELGDSALYLCASSLAGQGRSYEQYFGPGTRLTVT.

The chain is built from TRBV12-5 and TRBJ2-3, with 7 bases fitting TRBD2. The CDR3 is 15 residues long. Germline V gene data show CDR1 as LGHNT and CDR2 as FRNRAP. With 1 base clipped from V and 0 bases from J, the junction kept 1 base outside the gene matches. The CDR3 sequence is CASGLGSGSTDTQYF. The CDR3 coding sequence is TGTGCTAGTGGTTTGGGTAGCGGGAGCACAGATACGCAGTATTTT.

The chain uses TRBV11-2 and TRBJ1-2; 7 bases are shared with TRBD1. The CDR3 sequence is 15 residues long. The trim removed 3 bases at V and 4 bases at J, leaving 8 bases unmatched. The V gene's germline CDR1 is SGHAT and CDR2 FQNNGV. CDR3 region: CASSFDRAYSYGYTF. The CDR3 DNA reads TGTGCCAGCAGCTTTGACAGGGCTTATTCCTATGGCTACACCTTC.

This clone was observed a handful of times. This sequence joins TRBV5-1 and TRBJ2-7; weak D call: TRBD1 (6 bases). The V end lost 7 bases, the J end lost 3 bases, and 23 bases lay between the germline ends. Germline V gene sequence: CDR1 SGHRS, CDR2 YFSETQ. The CDR3 spans 16 residues. The CDR3 loop is CASQAPGAAGGYEQYF. The CDR3 DNA reads TGCGCCAGCCAGGCCCCAGGGGCTGCGGGCGGCTACGAGCAGTACTTC. The full variable domain, in which reference TRBV5-1 and TRBJ2-7 provide the parts outside the CDR3, is KAGVTQTPRYLIKTRGQQVTLSCSPISGHRSVSWYQQTPGQGLQFLFEYFSETQRNKGNFPGRFSGRQFSNSRSEMNVSTLELGDSALYLCASQAPGAAGGYEQYFGPGTRLTVT.

The chain couples TRBV7-3 to TRBJ1-2; TRBD1 matches at 10 bases. This CDR3 comprises 14 residues. With V trimmed by 0 bases and J by 8 bases, 3 bases remained unmatched. Germline CDR1 is SGHTA and CDR2 is FQGTGA. The CDR3 DNA follows: TGTGCCAGCAGCTTAACCGGGACAGGGGTAGGCTACACCTTC. This encodes CASSLTGTGVGYTF.

Here the CDR3 DNA reads TGTGCCAGCAGCGGGCGGGGACAGGGGATAGAAAAACTGTTTTTT. Protein sequence: CASSGRGQGIEKLFF. The V call is TRBV5-6, the J call TRBJ1-4; TRBD1 matches at 10 bases. J gave up 8 bases and V 4 bases, and 8 bases lay outside the gene matches. Germline V CDR1 and CDR2: SGHDT, YYEEEE. This CDR3 is built from 15 residues.

This chain joins TRBV6-5 and TRBJ2-7; TRBD1 matches 7 bases. CDR1 MNHEY and CDR2 SVGAGI come from the germline V gene. CDR3 length: 14 amino acids. The J segment lost 2 bases and the V segment lost 5 bases, leaving 6 bases of the junction unmatched. This chain's CDR3 is CASSRRQGPYEQYF. The CDR3 bases are TGTGCCAGCAGTCGCCGACAGGGTCCCTACGAGCAGTACTTC.

The V call is TRBV29-1, the J call TRBJ1-2, with a weak D call TRBD1 (5 bases). The CDR3 is made up of 14 amino acids. The V gene lost 6 bases and the J gene lost 8 bases, with 22 bases spanning the gap. Looked up from germline, CDR1 is SQVTM and CDR2 is ANQGSEA. CDR3 bases: TGCAGCGTGGACACCGGGACTTCCCTTGGCGGCTACACCTTC. It encodes CSVDTGTSLGGYTF. Supplemented by reference TRBV29-1 and TRBJ1-2, the full variable domain reads SAVISQKPSRDICQRGTSLTIQCQVDSQVTMMFWYRQQPGQSLTLIATANQGSEATYESGFVIDKFPISRPNLTFSTLTVSNMSPEDSSIYLCSVDTGTSLGGYTFGSGTRLTVV.

The J gene is TRBJ1-5, the V gene TRBV27, with D tentatively TRBD1 (5 bases). This CDR3 region has 13 residues. The ends were cut back, 5 bases at V and 6 bases at J, with 11 bases in the middle. Germline CDR1 is MNHEY and CDR2 is SMNVEV (reference sequence). The CDR3 region is CASSGQGGQPQHF. In nucleotides, the CDR3 is TGTGCCAGCAGTGGGCAGGGCGGTCAGCCCCAGCATTTT.

The chain links TRBV5-1 to TRBJ1-2; no definite D call. This CDR3 has 14 residues. Trimming shortened V by 5 bases and J by 3 bases, and 14 bases separated the two germline ends. Germline V gene data show CDR1 as SGHRS and CDR2 as YFSETQ. CDR3 amino acids: CASRITGMDYGYTF. CDR3 coding DNA: TGCGCCAGCAGGATTACGGGGATGGACTATGGCTACACCTTC.

Comment on this clone: A much bigger clone sits one base away, suggesting this may be a read error. This chain joins TRBV29-1 and TRBJ1-1; maybe TRBD1 (6 bases). Germline CDR1 SQVTM, CDR2 ANQGSEA. Trimming removed 1 base at V and 0 bases at J, with 18 bases between. The length of the CDR3 is 17 residues. The CDR3 loop reads CSVEVRDTKEVNTEAFF. CDR3 DNA sequence: TGCAGCGTTGAAGTTCGGGACACCAAGGAGGTGAACACTGAAGCTTTCTTT.

On this clone itself: Because it lacks the conserved phenylalanine or tryptophan at the end, this CDR3 is likely a read error. No DNA is shown, since the ends of the CDR3 on it are uncertain; the CDR3 is the one TCRdb lists. The chain combines TRBV28 with TRBJ1-1; the table names TRBD1, a call not compared with the DNA. Germline CDR1 MDHEN, CDR2 SYDVKM. The CDR3 is 12 amino acids long, termini counted. The CDR3 sequence: CASSRQPLRYVV.

The chain has TRBV6-5 and TRBJ1-1; the D gene is possibly TRBD1 (6 bases). The CDR3 is 14 residues long. The V end lost 6 bases, the J end lost 4 bases, and 15 bases lay between the germline ends. Germline V gene data show CDR1 as MNHEY and CDR2 as SVGAGI. CDR3 in amino acids: CASRPDRRSTEAFF. CDR3 nucleotides: TGTGCCAGCAGACCCGACAGGCGGAGCACTGAAGCTTTCTTT.

V gene TRBV7-3 combines with J gene TRBJ2-7; 7 positions agree with TRBD1. Germline trimming cut 2 bases from V and 3 bases from J; bases unmatched to any gene: 4. The germline V gene encodes CDR1 SGHTA and CDR2 FQGTGA. The CDR3 is made up of 14 amino acids. The CDR3 DNA sequence: TGTGCCAGCAGCTTATGGCCAGGGGGCTACGAGCAGTACTTC. It specifies CASSLWPGGYEQYF.

This clone came up once. Relative to the germline gene, one junction end is altered; a read error may explain this. V is TRBV29-1 and J is TRBJ1-2; D may be TRBD1 (6 bases). Germline CDR1 reads SQVTM; CDR2 reads ANQGSEA. This CDR3 region has 12 residues. This CDR3 reads CSVDRGNDGYTF. The CDR3, as DNA: TGCAGCGTTGACAGGGGTAACGATGGCTACACCTTC.

In this sample, this clone turned up many times. The rearrangement joins TRBV3-1 (or the pseudogene TRBV3-2) to TRBJ2-1; no firm D call. Germline V CDR1 and CDR2: LGHDT, YNNKEL (reference sequence). CDR3 length: 15 residues. Deletions cut 1 base from V and 8 bases from J, with 15 bases between. CDR3 in DNA: TGTGCCAGCAGCCAAGTATTCTCGACAATCCATGAGCAGTTCTTC. Protein sequence: CASSQVFSTIHEQFF.

This sequence joins TRBV5-1 and TRBJ2-5; D call uncertain. The germline V and J ends were trimmed by 0 bases and 1 base, with 7 bases remaining between them. From germline, CDR1 is SGHRS and CDR2 YFSETQ. This CDR3 spans 14 amino acids. The DNA for the CDR3 is TGCGCCAGCAGCTTGGGGGCAACCCAAGAGACCCAGTACTTC. It codes for CASSLGATQETQYF.

The rearrangement links TRBV6-2 or TRBV6-3 to TRBJ2-3; tentatively, D is TRBD2 (5 bases). The CDR3 is 16 residues long. V was clipped by 6 bases and J by 2 bases, with 18 bases between them. The germline V gene has CDR1 MNHEY and CDR2 SVGEGT. The chain's CDR3 is CASSLSYGDYTDTQYF. The CDR3 DNA reads as TGTGCCAGCAGCCTCAGCTATGGTGACTACACAGATACGCAGTATTTT.

The chain has TRBV6-1 and TRBJ2-7; 7 positions agree with TRBD2. CDR3 length equals 16 residues. Germline V gives CDR1 MNHNS, CDR2 SASEGT. Unmatched junction bases numbered 10, after V lost 4 bases and J lost 1 base. The CDR3: CASSGGGILGSYEQYF. CDR3 in DNA: TGTGCCAGCAGTGGGGGGGGTATTCTAGGGTCCTACGAGCAGTACTTC.

This sequence joins TRBV6-6 and TRBJ2-7; 7 positions agree with TRBD2. CDR3 size: 14 residues. V lost 6 bases to trimming and J lost 4 bases; unmatched junction nucleotides: 9. Germline lookup yields CDR1 MNHNY and CDR2 SVGAGI (reference sequence). This chain's CDR3 is CASSLGLVSYEQYF. DNA of the CDR3: TGTGCCAGCAGCCTCGGACTAGTTTCTTACGAGCAGTACTTC.

The chain has TRBV6-2 or TRBV6-3 and TRBJ2-1; 15 nucleotides match TRBD2. Germline assignment: CDR1 MNHEY and CDR2 SVGEGT. The trim removed 5 bases at V and 5 bases at J, leaving 10 bases unmatched. The CDR3 contains 18 residues. This chain's CDR3 is CASSDGLAGGPRDNEQFF. The CDR3 nucleotides read TGTGCCAGCAGTGACGGACTAGCGGGAGGGCCGCGGGACAATGAGCAGTTCTTC.

This clone came up once. The chain couples TRBV7-9 to TRBJ1-2, with D perhaps matching TRBD1 (6 bases). Trimming left V 5 bases short and J 3 bases short, with 13 bases between. CDR3 size: 14 residues. Germline CDR1 reads SEHNR; CDR2 reads FQNEAQ (reference sequence). Written as DNA, the CDR3 is TGTGCCAGCAGCCCCCGGGGGGCGGACTATGGCTACACCTTC. Protein product: CASSPRGADYGYTF.

This chain connects TRBV9 to TRBJ2-2, with TRBD2 identical over 9 bases. Trimming removed 4 bases from V and 7 bases from J; junction bases left unmatched: 17. Looked up from germline, CDR1 is SGDLS and CDR2 is YYNGEE. This CDR3 is 18 amino acids long. The CDR3 sequence: CASSTLGLLAGRGGELFF. In DNA, the CDR3 is TGTGCCAGCAGCACGTTGGGTCTTCTAGCGGGACGGGGCGGGGAGCTGTTTTTT.

The J gene is TRBJ2-5, the V gene TRBV10-1; D not resolved. Deletions cut 0 bases from V and 4 bases from J, with 3 bases between. The CDR3 has 12 amino acids. Germline loops: CDR1 WNHNN, CDR2 SYGVQD (reference sequence). CDR3 nucleotide sequence: TGCGCCAGCAGTGAGTCCGGAGAGACCCAGTACTTC. This translates into CASSESGETQYF.

CDR3 sequence reads: CASSLSSGPRTDTQYF. For the CDR3, the DNA is TGTGCCAGCAGTTTAAGTAGCGGACCCCGCACAGATACGCAGTATTTT. The chain employs TRBV27 and TRBJ2-3; tentatively, D is TRBD2 (6 bases). V lost 2 bases, J lost 1 base, and 13 bases lay in between. Germline V gene lookup returns CDR1 MNHEY and CDR2 SMNVEV (reference sequence). CDR3 size: 16 residues.